The source of this TCR beta chain is a study of regulatory T cells in long-lasting Graves disease. This clonotype has more than one count but fewer than ten. Germline V gene sequence: CDR1 SQVTM, CDR2 ANQGSEA. V trimming: 4 bases; J trimming: 0 bases; junction bases outside the gene matches: 4. The CDR3 is 14 residues long. Specified time point: newly diagnosed GD, antithyroid drugs for less than 3 months. RNA extracted from PBMCs served as the sequencing template. Researchers made TCR beta libraries by using iRepertoire HTBI primers and running Arm-PCR on CDR3 regions. TCRdb reanalysed the multiplex PCR reads using MiXCR and keeps one entry per CDR3 protein. The profile shows 450,000 to 600,000 distinct CDR3 sequences, 13% of them singletons. This sample was also put to use in a study of T cells in Graves' hyperthyroidism and ophthalmopathy.

Sample: peripheral blood mononuclear cells (PBMCs), taken at new diagnosis, from a patient treated with antithyroid drugs. The TCR was taken from a man under 40 with Graves disease. This chain uses TRBV29-1 with TRBJ2-3; 7 positions match TRBD2. The chain's CDR3 is CSVARAGSTDTQYF. CDR3 nucleotides: TGCAGCGTTGCCCGAGCGGGGAGCACAGATACGCAGTATTTT.